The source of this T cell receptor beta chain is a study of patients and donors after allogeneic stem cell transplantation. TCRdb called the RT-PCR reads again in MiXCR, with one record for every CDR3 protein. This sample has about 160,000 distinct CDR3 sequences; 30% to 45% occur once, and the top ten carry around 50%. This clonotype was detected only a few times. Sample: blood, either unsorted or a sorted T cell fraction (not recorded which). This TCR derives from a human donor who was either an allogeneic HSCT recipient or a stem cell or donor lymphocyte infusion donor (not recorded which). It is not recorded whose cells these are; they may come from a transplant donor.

The CDR3 nucleotides are TGTGCCAGCAGTTACTCGAGGCTGAGAGGGACTGAAGCTTTCTTT. The encoded protein is CASSYSRLRGTEAFF. The V and J genes are TRBV6-6 and TRBJ1-1; D ambiguous. The CDR3 sequence is 15 residues long. Deletions cut 0 bases from V and 5 bases from J, with 13 bases between. Germline V CDR1 and CDR2: MNHNY, SVGAGI (reference sequence).